The source of this TCR beta chain is a study of cytomegalovirus exposure and HLA in healthy donors. The CDR3 runs to 10 residues. Germline CDR1 is DFQATT and CDR2 is SNEGSKA (reference sequence). Trimming stripped 7 bases from V and 3 bases from J, with 6 bases between. The donors were in the approximately 120-subject validation cohort, distinct from the approximately 670-subject first cohort. TCRdb's copy holds only in-frame clones and misses some; the assay was immunoSEQ multiplex PCR. The profile shows 260,000 or so clones, 90% of them singletons. Material: PBMCs. This receptor was obtained from a woman aged 30 to 39 in good health and CMV-seronegative. V and J are TRBV20-1 and TRBJ1-2; the D gene is possibly TRBD1 (5 bases). CDR3 nucleotide sequence: TGCAGTGAAGGGGACTATGGCTACACCTTC. It encodes CSEGDYGYTF.